Listed here are 16 T cell receptor beta chains from one sample, sequenced in a study of radiation and T cells in renal cell carcinoma. Assay used: immunoSEQ multiplex PCR; TCRdb lists only in-frame clones, some missing. Among 120,000 or so clones, around 89% were seen once, and the ten largest hold 5% to 6.5%. Regarding time point: blood 2 weeks post-SBRT. Stated treatment: 15 Gy SBRT to primary tumor, nephrectomy 4 weeks later. Specimen: blood, collected from a patient whose treatment included radiotherapy and nephrectomy. The receptors derive from an older woman with renal cell carcinoma.

V and J are TRBV28 and TRBJ1-1, with 8 nucleotides matching TRBD1. With 6 bases clipped from V and 1 base from J, the junction kept 19 bases outside the gene matches. Germline assignment: CDR1 MDHEN and CDR2 SYDVKM. The CDR3 runs to 19 residues. The CDR3 DNA reads TGTGCCAGCAGCCCCCCCTCAAGCCCCAATGACAGGGGGAACACTGAAGCTTTCTTT. The encoded protein is CASSPPSSPNDRGNTEAFF.

V is TRBV11-2 and J is TRBJ1-2; TRBD1 matches at 8 bases. Germline CDR1 and CDR2: SGHAT and FQNNGV. The CDR3 runs to 15 residues. Trimming took 5 bases from V and 5 from J; bases not matched to a gene: 10. This CDR3 is CASSHYRDRTYGYTF. The DNA for the CDR3 is TGTGCCAGCAGCCACTACCGGGACAGGACTTATGGCTACACCTTC.

The chain has TRBV7-2 and TRBJ1-2; tentatively, D is TRBD1 (5 bases). This CDR3 has 15 amino acids. CDR1 and CDR2 (germline): SGHTA, FQGNSA. Trimming took 4 bases from V and 1 from J, leaving 13 bases between them. The CDR3 sequence: CASSYKGPGNYGYTF. Here the CDR3 DNA reads TGTGCCAGCAGCTACAAGGGACCGGGTAACTATGGCTACACCTTC.

CDR3 loop: CASSSTPRLAGTDTQYF. In nucleotides, the CDR3 is TGTGCCAGCAGCTCCACACCGCGACTAGCGGGCACAGATACGCAGTATTTT. The genes are TRBV7-3 and TRBJ2-3; 9 bases are a match to TRBD2. CDR3 size: 17 residues. V dropped 4 bases and J dropped 1; count of bases not matched to a gene: 9. Per the germline V gene, CDR1 is SGHTA and CDR2 is FQGTGA.

The rearrangement uses TRBV21-1 and TRBJ2-3; the D call of TRBD2 is as the table states it, not checked on the DNA. TRBV21-1 is a known pseudogene. The CDR3 sequence is 16 residues long. The CDR3 spells CASSKSPGDSTDTQYF. For the CDR3, the DNA is TGTGCCAGCAGCAAAAGCCCCGGGGACTCCACAGATACGCAGTATTTT.

The genes are TRBV18 and TRBJ1-1; TRBD1 is a possible D gene (6 bases). CDR1 is KGHSH, CDR2 LQKENI, per germline. Deletions cut 3 bases from V and 3 bases from J, with 8 bases between. The CDR3 has 13 residues. This CDR3 is CASSPPGDTEAFF. The CDR3 bases are TGTGCCAGCTCACCTCCAGGGGACACTGAAGCTTTCTTT.

This chain joins TRBV11-2 and TRBJ1-1, with D unclear. V lost 1 base and J lost 1, with 4 bases in between. The CDR3 consists of 13 residues. CDR1 SGHAT and CDR2 FQNNGV come from the germline V gene. The CDR3 loop reads CASSLGPNTEAFF. Here the CDR3 DNA reads TGTGCCAGCAGCTTAGGACCGAACACTGAAGCTTTCTTT. Full variable domain (outside the CDR3, taken from reference TRBV11-2 and TRBJ1-1): EAGVAQSPRYKIIEKRQSVAFWCNPISGHATLYWYQQILGQGPKLLIQFQNNGVVDDSQLPKDRFSAERLKGVDSTLKIQPAKLEDSAVYLCASSLGPNTEAFFGQGTRLTVV.

This clone was picked up many times. The chain joins TRBV6-4 to TRBJ2-2; 8 positions agree with TRBD2. CDR1 and CDR2 (germline): MRHNA, SNTAGT. The CDR3 runs to 16 residues. Trimming removed 0 bases from V and 3 bases from J; junction bases left unmatched: 3. The CDR3, as DNA: TGTGCCAGCAGTGACTCGCGGGGGGCGGACACCGGGGAGCTGTTTTTT. As protein: CASSDSRGADTGELFF.

The rearrangement uses TRBV30 and TRBJ2-2; D is perhaps TRBD1 (6 bases). CDR1 GTSNPN and CDR2 SVGIG come from the germline V gene (reference sequence). The CDR3 runs 15 residues. Trimming removed 3 bases from V and 1 base from J, with 12 bases in between. The chain's CDR3 is CAWSFWGQNTGELFF. As DNA, the CDR3 is TGTGCCTGGAGCTTTTGGGGACAGAACACCGGGGAGCTGTTTTTT.

The rearrangement uses TRBV27 and TRBJ2-7, with 8 nucleotides matching TRBD2. V was clipped by 5 bases and J by 2 bases; unmatched bases: 14. Germline values: CDR1 MNHEY, CDR2 SMNVEV (reference sequence). This CDR3 is 17 amino acids long. CDR3 DNA: TGTGCCAGCAGTCCACGAACGACTAGCGTCAGTGCCTACGAGCAGTACTTC. This codes for CASSPRTTSVSAYEQYF.

The chain joins TRBV15 to TRBJ2-1; tentatively, D is TRBD1 (6 bases). Trimming took 0 bases from V and 4 from J, leaving 7 bases between them. The CDR3 is 14 amino acids. Looked up from germline, CDR1 is LNHNV and CDR2 is YYDKDF (reference sequence). The CDR3 DNA follows: TGTGCCACCAGCAGAGATAGGGGGTACAATGAGCAGTTCTTC. Amino acids: CATSRDRGYNEQFF.

V and J are TRBV7-2 and TRBJ2-2; no clear D. Germline V gene sequence: CDR1 SGHTA, CDR2 FQGNSA. The ends were cut back, 2 bases at V and 1 base at J, with 5 bases in the middle. This CDR3 has 14 amino acids. CDR3 sequence: CASSLRRNTGELFF. For the CDR3, the DNA is TGTGCCAGCAGCTTAAGGAGGAACACCGGGGAGCTGTTTTTT.

The chain combines TRBV11-2 with TRBJ1-6; a possible D gene is TRBD1 (5 bases). The CDR3 runs 14 residues. Germline V gene lookup returns CDR1 SGHAT and CDR2 FQNNGV. V was pared by 1 base and J by 7 bases, with 8 bases between. This chain's CDR3 is CASSLARVNSPLHF. CDR3 bases: TGTGCCAGCAGCTTAGCCAGGGTCAATTCACCCCTCCACTTT.

This chain connects TRBV5-1 to TRBJ2-7; D is ambiguous. V lost 5 bases to trimming and J lost 3 bases, with 12 bases between them. The CDR3 sequence is 13 residues long. The germline CDR1 and CDR2 sequences are SGHRS and YFSETQ. CDR3 sequence reads: CASRLDVFYEQYF. DNA of the CDR3: TGCGCCAGCAGACTCGACGTCTTCTACGAGCAGTACTTC.

V usage is TRBV9 and J usage is TRBJ1-4; D is ambiguous. Germline assignment: CDR1 SGDLS and CDR2 YYNGEE. V was cut by 4 bases and J by 2 bases, with 12 bases left in between. This CDR3 is built from 15 residues. This CDR3 is CASSSGGSTNEKLFF. In DNA form, the CDR3 reads TGTGCCAGCAGCTCCGGAGGGTCGACTAATGAAAAACTGTTTTTT.

The J gene is TRBJ2-3, the V gene TRBV5-1; 10 bases are a match to TRBD1. The V segment lost 4 bases and the J segment 2 bases; nucleotides outside the gene matches: 7. The CDR3 runs 16 residues. The germline gives CDR1 SGHRS, CDR2 YFSETQ. For the CDR3, the DNA is TGCGCCAGCAGCCCTCGGACAGGGGGGGTCACAGATACGCAGTATTTT. Residues: CASSPRTGGVTDTQYF. The full variable domain, with the rest looked up from reference TRBV5-1 and TRBJ2-3, is KAGVTQTPRYLIKTRGQQVTLSCSPISGHRSVSWYQQTPGQGLQFLFEYFSETQRNKGNFPGRFSGRQFSNSRSEMNVSTLELGDSALYLCASSPRTGGVTDTQYFGPGTRLTVL.